Listed below are T cell receptor beta chains from one sample, sequenced in a study of early stage breast cancer tumors. The protocol was immunoSEQ multiplex PCR, while the TCRdb copy is restricted to in-frame clones and leaves out a portion. The repertoire holds tens of thousands of clones, with 84% as singletons. The specimen was blood. These receptors all stem from a person aged 45-60 years with breast cancer. The CDR3 runs from the conserved cysteine through the conserved F or W. A D gene is named only where the DNA matches it firmly. Rows may omit the clone size; those that give it use once, few, many or a size class.

cdr3_aa cdr3_nt v_call clone_size d_call j_call
CASSLMTSGLYNEQFF TGTGCCAGCAGCCTTATGACTAGCGGGTTATACAATGAGCAGTTCTTC TRBV5-6 - TRBD2 TRBJ2-1
CASSLERQTEQYF TGTGCCAGCAGCTTAGAGAGACAAACCGAGCAGTACTTC TRBV7-2 - - TRBJ2-7
CASSLAENTEAFF TGCGCCAGCAGCCTTGCTGAAAACACTGAAGCTTTCTTT TRBV4-1 - - TRBJ1-1
CASSQDGSRRGSNEKLFF TGCGCCAGCAGCCAAGACGGCTCCCGCAGGGGGAGTAATGAAAAACTGTTTTTT TRBV4-1 - TRBD1 TRBJ1-4
CASRPGGAGLQYF TGCGCCAGCAGGCCGGGGGGGGCAGGTCTTCAGTACTTC TRBV10-2 - TRBD2 TRBJ2-4
CASSLSGQGVSDTQYF TGTGCCAGCAGCTTGTCGGGACAGGGGGTTTCAGATACGCAGTATTTT TRBV5-6 - TRBD1 TRBJ2-3
CAADRDGSNQPQHF TGTGCCGCTGACAGGGACGGCAGCAATCAGCCCCAGCATTTT TRBV19 - TRBD1 TRBJ1-5
CASSSRQGVGYEQYF TGTGCCAGCAGCTCTCGACAGGGGGTAGGATATGAGCAGTACTTC TRBV11-2 - TRBD1 TRBJ2-7
CASSSDREWANTEAFF TGTGCCAGCAGTTCCGACAGGGAGTGGGCGAACACTGAAGCTTTCTTT TRBV28 - TRBD1 TRBJ1-1
CASSIGGNEKLFF TGTGCCAGTAGTATAGGAGGGAATGAAAAACTGTTTTTT TRBV19 - - TRBJ1-4
CASSEDRGTYSGANVLTF TGTGCCAGCAGTGAAGATAGGGGAACTTATTCTGGGGCCAACGTCCTGACTTTC TRBV6-1 - - TRBJ2-6
CAWSFTSGTGSGNTIYF TGTGCCTGGAGTTTCACCTCCGGGACAGGGAGTGGAAACACCATATATTTT TRBV30 - TRBD1 TRBJ1-3
CASKDTYYEQYF TGTGCCAGCAAGGACACGTATTACGAGCAGTACTTC TRBV25-1 - - TRBJ2-7
CASSQDRGDRVYAGYTF TGCGCCAGCAGCCAAGATCGGGGTGACAGGGTGTATGCTGGCTACACCTTC TRBV4-1 - TRBD1 TRBJ1-2
CASGGDRGNYGYTF TGTGCCAGCGGCGGGGACAGGGGGAACTATGGCTACACCTTC TRBV5-4 - TRBD1 TRBJ1-2
CASSLVRMETQYF TGTGCCAGCAGCTTGGTCAGAATGGAGACCCAGTACTTC TRBV5-6 - - TRBJ2-5
CAWSTVLYEQYF TGTGCCTGGAGTACTGTCCTCTACGAGCAGTACTTC TRBV30 few - TRBJ2-7
CASSEQGRANYGYTF TGTGCCAGCAGTGAACAGGGAAGAGCTAACTATGGCTACACCTTC TRBV6-1 - - TRBJ1-2
CASSFSPAYEQYF TGTGCCAGCAGTTTTTCACCAGCCTACGAGCAGTACTTC TRBV6-6 - - TRBJ2-7
CASSPSRDQPQHF TGTGCCAGCAGCCCCAGCAGGGATCAGCCCCAGCATTTT TRBV7-2 - - TRBJ1-5
CASSRVGSGKHTGSYGYTF TGCGCCAGCAGCCGTGTAGGGTCAGGAAAACACACCGGGAGCTATGGCTACACCTTC TRBV4-1 - - TRBJ1-2
CASSDRGRTYYEQYF TGCGCCAGCAGCGATCGAGGGCGAACTTACTACGAGCAGTACTTC TRBV5-1 - - TRBJ2-7
CASGKGLGETQYF TGTGCCAGCGGGAAGGGACTAGGGGAGACCCAGTACTTC TRBV2 - TRBD2 TRBJ2-5
CASSLGDRKYEQYF TGTGCCAGCAGCTTAGGCGACAGAAAATACGAGCAGTACTTC TRBV7-9 - - TRBJ2-7
CASSGWGAAKNIQYF TGTGCCAGCAGCGGTTGGGGGGCGGCCAAAAACATTCAGTACTTC TRBV9 - - TRBJ2-4
CASSDRGGEKLFF TGTGCCAGCAGTGACAGGGGAGGTGAAAAACTGTTTTTT TRBV6-1 - - TRBJ1-4
CAWNLESGRTMRAGELFF TGTGCCTGGAATCTTGAAAGCGGGAGAACTATGCGGGCCGGGGAGCTGTTTTTT TRBV30 - TRBD2 TRBJ2-2
CASSDVTGGANFQPQHF TGTGCCAGCAGTGATGTGACAGGGGGCGCGAATTTCCAGCCCCAGCATTTT TRBV2 once TRBD1 TRBJ1-5
CASSLLRHGAEAFF TGCGCCAGCAGCCTGCTGCGGCATGGGGCTGAAGCTTTCTTT TRBV5-1 - - TRBJ1-1
CASSLGVGANYEQYF TGTGCCAGCAGCTTGGGTGTGGGGGCGAACTACGAGCAGTACTTC TRBV5-6 - - TRBJ2-7
CASSQWDSPPLGTQYF TGTGCCAGCAGCCAATGGGACAGCCCACCCCTAGGTACGCAGTATTTT TRBV14 - TRBD1 TRBJ2-3